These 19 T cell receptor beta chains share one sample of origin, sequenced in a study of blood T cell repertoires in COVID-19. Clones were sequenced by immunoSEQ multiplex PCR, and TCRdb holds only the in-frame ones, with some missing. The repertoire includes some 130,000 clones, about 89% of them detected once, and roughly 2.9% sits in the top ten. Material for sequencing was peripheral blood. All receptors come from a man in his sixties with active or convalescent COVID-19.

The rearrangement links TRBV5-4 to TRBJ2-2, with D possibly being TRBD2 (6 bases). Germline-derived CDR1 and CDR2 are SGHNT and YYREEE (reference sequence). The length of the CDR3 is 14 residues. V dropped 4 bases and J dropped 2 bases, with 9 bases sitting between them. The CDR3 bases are TGTGCCAGCAGCGGGACTTACAACACCGGGGAGCTGTTTTTT. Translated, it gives CASSGTYNTGELFF.

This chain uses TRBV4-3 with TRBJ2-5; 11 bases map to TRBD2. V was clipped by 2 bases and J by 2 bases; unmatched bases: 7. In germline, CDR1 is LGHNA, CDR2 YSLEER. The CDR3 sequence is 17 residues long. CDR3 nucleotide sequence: TGCGCCAGCAGCCAATCGGGACTAGCGGAACCTCAAGAGACCCAGTACTTC. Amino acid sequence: CASSQSGLAEPQETQYF.

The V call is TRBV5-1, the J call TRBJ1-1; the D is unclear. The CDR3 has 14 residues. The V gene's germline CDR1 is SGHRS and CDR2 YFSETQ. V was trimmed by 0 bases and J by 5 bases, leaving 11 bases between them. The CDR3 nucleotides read TGCGCCAGCAGCTTGGGGTTGATGAGGACTGAAGCTTTCTTT. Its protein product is CASSLGLMRTEAFF. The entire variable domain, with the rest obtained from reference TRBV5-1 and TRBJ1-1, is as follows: KAGVTQTPRYLIKTRGQQVTLSCSPISGHRSVSWYQQTPGQGLQFLFEYFSETQRNKGNFPGRFSGRQFSNSRSEMNVSTLELGDSALYLCASSLGLMRTEAFFGQGTRLTVV.

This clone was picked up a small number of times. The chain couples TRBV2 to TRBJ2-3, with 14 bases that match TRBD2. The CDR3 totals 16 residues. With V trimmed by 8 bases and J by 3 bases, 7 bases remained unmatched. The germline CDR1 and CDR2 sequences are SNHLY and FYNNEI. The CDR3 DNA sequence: TGTGCCAGCCTGCCGGGACTAGCGGGAGTTACAGATACGCAGTATTTT. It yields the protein CASLPGLAGVTDTQYF.

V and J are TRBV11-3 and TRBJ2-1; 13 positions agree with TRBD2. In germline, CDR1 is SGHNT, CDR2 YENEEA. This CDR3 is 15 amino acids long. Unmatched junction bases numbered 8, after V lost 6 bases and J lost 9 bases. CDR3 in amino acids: CASRSGTSGNSEQFF. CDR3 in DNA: TGTGCCAGCAGATCCGGGACTAGCGGGAACAGTGAGCAGTTCTTC.

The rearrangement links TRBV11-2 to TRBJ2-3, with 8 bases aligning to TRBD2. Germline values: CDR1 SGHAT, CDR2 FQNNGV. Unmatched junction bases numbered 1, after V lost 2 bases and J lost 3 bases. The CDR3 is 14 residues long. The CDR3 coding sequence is TGTGCCAGCAGCTTAACTAGCGGTACAGATACGCAGTATTTT. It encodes CASSLTSGTDTQYF.

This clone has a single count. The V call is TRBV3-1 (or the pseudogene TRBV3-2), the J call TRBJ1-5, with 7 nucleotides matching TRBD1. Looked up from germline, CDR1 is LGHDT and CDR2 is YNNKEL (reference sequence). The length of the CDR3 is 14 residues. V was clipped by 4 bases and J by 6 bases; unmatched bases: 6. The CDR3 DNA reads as TGTGCCAGCAGCCTTCGACAGGGAGGTCAGCCCCAGCATTTT. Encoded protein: CASSLRQGGQPQHF.

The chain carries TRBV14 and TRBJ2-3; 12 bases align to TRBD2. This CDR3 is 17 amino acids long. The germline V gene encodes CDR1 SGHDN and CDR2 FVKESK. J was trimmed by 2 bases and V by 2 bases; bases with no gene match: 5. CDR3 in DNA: TGTGCCAGCAGCCAAAGGACTAGCGGGACAGTCACAGATACGCAGTATTTT. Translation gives CASSQRTSGTVTDTQYF.

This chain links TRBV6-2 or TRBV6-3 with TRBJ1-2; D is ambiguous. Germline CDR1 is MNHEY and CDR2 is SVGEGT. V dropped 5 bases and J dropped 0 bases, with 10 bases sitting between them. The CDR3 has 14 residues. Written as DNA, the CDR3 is TGTGCCAGCAGTCAAGACGGGACTAACTATGGCTACACCTTC. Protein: CASSQDGTNYGYTF.

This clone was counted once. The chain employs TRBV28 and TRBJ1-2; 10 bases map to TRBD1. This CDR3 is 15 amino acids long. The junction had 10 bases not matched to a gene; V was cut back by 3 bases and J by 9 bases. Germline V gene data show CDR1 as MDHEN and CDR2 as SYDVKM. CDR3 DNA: TGTGCCAGCAGTTTGGACGAAGGGACAGGGGAGAGCTACACCTTC. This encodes CASSLDEGTGESYTF.

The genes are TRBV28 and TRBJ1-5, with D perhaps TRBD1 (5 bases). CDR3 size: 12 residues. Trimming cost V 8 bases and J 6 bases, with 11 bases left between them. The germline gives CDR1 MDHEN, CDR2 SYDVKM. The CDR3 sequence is CASWRGGQPQHF. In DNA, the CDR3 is TGTGCCAGCTGGAGGGGAGGTCAGCCCCAGCATTTT.

The CDR3 loop reads CSVGRTGNEKLFF. The CDR3 DNA is TGCAGCGTGGGGAGGACAGGGAACGAAAAACTGTTTTTT. The V call is TRBV29-1, the J call TRBJ1-4, with 8 bases aligning to TRBD1. Germline V gene lookup returns CDR1 SQVTM and CDR2 ANQGSEA. With V trimmed by 6 bases and J by 8 bases, 8 bases remained unmatched. This CDR3 region has 13 residues.

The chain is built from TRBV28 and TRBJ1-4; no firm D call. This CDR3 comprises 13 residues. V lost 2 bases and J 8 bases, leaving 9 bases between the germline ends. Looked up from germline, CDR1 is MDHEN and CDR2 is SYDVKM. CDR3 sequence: CASSLTTEEKLFF. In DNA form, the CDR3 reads TGTGCCAGCAGTTTAACAACAGAAGAAAAACTGTTTTTT.

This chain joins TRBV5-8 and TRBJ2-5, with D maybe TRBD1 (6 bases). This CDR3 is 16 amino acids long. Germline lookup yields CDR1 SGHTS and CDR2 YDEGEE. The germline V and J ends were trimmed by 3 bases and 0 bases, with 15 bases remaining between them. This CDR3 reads CASSSLRDTDQETQYF. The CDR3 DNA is TGTGCCAGCAGCTCCCTCCGGGACACTGACCAAGAGACCCAGTACTTC.

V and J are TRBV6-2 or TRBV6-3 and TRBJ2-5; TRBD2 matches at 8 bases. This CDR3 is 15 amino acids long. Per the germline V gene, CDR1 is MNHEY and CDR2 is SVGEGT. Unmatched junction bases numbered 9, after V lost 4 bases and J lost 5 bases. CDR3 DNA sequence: TGTGCCAGCAGTTCCCGGGGGGGAACCAGTGAGACCCAGTACTTC. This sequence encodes CASSSRGGTSETQYF.

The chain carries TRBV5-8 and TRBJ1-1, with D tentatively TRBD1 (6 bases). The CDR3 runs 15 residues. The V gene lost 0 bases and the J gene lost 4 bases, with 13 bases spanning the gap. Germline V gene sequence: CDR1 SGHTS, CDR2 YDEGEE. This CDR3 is CASSLGIQGITEAFF. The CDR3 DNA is TGTGCCAGCAGCTTGGGGATCCAGGGGATCACTGAAGCTTTCTTT.

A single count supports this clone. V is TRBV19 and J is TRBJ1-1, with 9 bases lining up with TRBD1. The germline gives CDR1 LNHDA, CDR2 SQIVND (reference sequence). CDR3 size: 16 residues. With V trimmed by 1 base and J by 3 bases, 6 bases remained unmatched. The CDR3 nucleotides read TGTGCCAGTAGTATAGGACAGGGGGTACTTTACACTGAAGCTTTCTTT. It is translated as CASSIGQGVLYTEAFF.

The CDR3 DNA reads as TGTGCCAGCAGCCTGGGACTAGCGGGGTCCAATGAGCAGTTCTTC. Translation: CASSLGLAGSNEQFF. The chain links TRBV7-3 to TRBJ2-1; 13 nucleotides match TRBD2. This CDR3 is built from 15 residues. V dropped 5 bases and J dropped 6; count of bases not matched to a gene: 4. Germline V gene lookup returns CDR1 SGHTA and CDR2 FQGTGA.

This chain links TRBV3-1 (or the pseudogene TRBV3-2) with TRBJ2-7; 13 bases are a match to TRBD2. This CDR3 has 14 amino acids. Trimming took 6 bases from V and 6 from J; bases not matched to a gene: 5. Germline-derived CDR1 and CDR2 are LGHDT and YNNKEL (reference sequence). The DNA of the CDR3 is TGTGCCAGCAGAGCGGGACTAGCGGGATCCGAGCAGTACTTC. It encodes CASRAGLAGSEQYF.